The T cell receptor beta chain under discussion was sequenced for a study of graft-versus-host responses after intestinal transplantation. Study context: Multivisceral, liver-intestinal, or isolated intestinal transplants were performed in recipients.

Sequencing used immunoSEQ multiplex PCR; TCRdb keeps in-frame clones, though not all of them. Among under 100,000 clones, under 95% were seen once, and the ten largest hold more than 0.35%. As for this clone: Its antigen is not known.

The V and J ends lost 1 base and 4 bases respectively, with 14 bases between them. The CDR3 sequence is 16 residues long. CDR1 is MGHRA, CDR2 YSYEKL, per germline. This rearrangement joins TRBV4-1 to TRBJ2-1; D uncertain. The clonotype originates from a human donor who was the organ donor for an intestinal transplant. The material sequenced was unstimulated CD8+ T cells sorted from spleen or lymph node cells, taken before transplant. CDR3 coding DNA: TGCGCCAGCAGCCAAGCGGCGGCTAGATCTTACAATGAGCAGTTCTTC. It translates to CASSQAAARSYNEQFF.